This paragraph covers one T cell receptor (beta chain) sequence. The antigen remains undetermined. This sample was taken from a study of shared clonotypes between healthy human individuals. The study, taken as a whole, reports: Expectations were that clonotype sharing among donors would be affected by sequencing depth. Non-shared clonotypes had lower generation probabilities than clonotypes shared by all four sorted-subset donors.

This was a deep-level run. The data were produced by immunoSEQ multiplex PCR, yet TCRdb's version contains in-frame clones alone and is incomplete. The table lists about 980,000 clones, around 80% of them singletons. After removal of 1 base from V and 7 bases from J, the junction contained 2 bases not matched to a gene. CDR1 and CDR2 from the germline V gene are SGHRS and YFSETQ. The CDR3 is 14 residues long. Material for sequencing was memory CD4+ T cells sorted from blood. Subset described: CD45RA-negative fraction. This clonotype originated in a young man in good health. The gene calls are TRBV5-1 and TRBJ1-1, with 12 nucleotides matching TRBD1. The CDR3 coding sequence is TGCGCCAGCAGCTTGAGGGACAGGGGGCTTGAAGCTTTCTTT. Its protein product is CASSLRDRGLEAFF.